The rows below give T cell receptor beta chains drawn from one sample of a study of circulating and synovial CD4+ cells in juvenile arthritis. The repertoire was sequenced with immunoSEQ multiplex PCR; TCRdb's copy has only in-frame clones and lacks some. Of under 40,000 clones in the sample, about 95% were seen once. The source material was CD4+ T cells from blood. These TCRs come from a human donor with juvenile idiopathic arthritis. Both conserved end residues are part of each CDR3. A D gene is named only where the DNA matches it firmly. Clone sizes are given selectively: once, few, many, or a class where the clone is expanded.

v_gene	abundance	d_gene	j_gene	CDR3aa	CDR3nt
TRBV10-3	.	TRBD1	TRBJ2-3	CAISWDRGTDTQYF	TGTGCCATCAGTTGGGACAGGGGGACAGATACGCAGTATTTT
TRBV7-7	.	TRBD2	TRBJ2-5	CASSSEAGPTAKETQYF	TGTGCTAGCAGCTCGGAAGCGGGGCCGACCGCTAAAGAGACCCAGTACTTC
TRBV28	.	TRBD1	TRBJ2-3	CASGDWQGARDTQYF	TGTGCCAGCGGCGATTGGCAGGGGGCAAGAGATACGCAGTATTTT
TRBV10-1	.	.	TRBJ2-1	CASPSGPSSYNEQFF	TGCGCCAGTCCGAGCGGGCCCAGCTCCTACAATGAGCAGTTCTTC
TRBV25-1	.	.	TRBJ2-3	CASSSAAPRDTQYF	TGTGCCAGCAGTTCAGCGGCTCCCAGAGATACGCAGTATTTT
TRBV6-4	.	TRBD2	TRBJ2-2	CASRRTSGNTGELFF	TGTGCCAGCAGAAGGACTAGCGGGAACACCGGGGAGCTGTTTTTT
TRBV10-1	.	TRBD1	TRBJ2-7	CASSRQGWREQYF	TGCGCCAGCAGCCGACAGGGGTGGAGAGAGCAGTACTTC
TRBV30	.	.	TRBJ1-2	CAWSPRGYGYTF	TGTGCCTGGAGTCCCAGGGGCTATGGCTACACCTTC
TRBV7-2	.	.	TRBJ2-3	CASSFGGAFPSTDTQYF	TGTGCCAGCAGCTTTGGGGGGGCATTTCCTAGCACAGATACGCAGTATTTT
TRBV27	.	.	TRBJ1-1	CASNKGAGLGTEAFF	TGTGCCAGCAACAAAGGGGCAGGGTTGGGGACTGAAGCTTTCTTT
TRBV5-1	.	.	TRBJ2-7	CASSTRQGLYEQYF	TGCGCCAGCAGCACTCGACAGGGACTTTACGAGCAGTACTTC
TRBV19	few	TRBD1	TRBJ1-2	CASTNRGPVGYGYTF	TGTGCCAGTACTAACAGGGGCCCAGTCGGCTATGGCTACACCTTC
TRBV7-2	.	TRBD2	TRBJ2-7	CASSLVGASGGGIGYEQYF	TGTGCCAGCAGCTTAGTCGGAGCTAGCGGGGGGGGTATAGGGTACGAGCAGTACTTC
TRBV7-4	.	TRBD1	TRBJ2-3	CASSLGGTGGPFRADTQYF	TGTGCCAGCAGCTTAGGTGGGACAGGGGGACCTTTCCGGGCAGATACGCAGTATTTT
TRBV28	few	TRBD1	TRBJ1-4	CASSAAGQPNEKLFF	TGTGCCAGCAGTGCGGCGGGACAGCCGAATGAAAAACTGTTTTTT
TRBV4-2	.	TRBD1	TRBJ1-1	CASSFDRDTEAFF	TGTGCCAGCAGCTTCGACAGGGACACTGAAGCTTTCTTT
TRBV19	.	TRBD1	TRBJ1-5	CASSGGQGGNQPQHF	TGTGCCAGTAGTGGGGGACAGGGAGGCAATCAGCCCCAGCATTTT
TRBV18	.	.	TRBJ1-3	CASSPEIDTGNTIYF	TGTGCCAGCTCACCCGAGATCGATACGGGAAACACCATATATTTT
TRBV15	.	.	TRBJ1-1	CATSRDYGLNTEAFF	TGTGCCACCAGCAGAGATTACGGTTTGAACACTGAAGCTTTCTTT
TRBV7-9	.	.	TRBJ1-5	CASSWGEAQPQHF	TGTGCCAGCAGCTGGGGGGAGGCTCAGCCCCAGCATTTT
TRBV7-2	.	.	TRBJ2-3	CASSQERTAYTDTQYF	TGTGCCAGCAGCCAAGAGAGGACAGCCTACACAGATACGCAGTATTTT
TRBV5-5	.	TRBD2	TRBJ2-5	CASSLAGGIQETQYF	TGTGCCAGCAGCTTGGCGGGAGGCATACAAGAGACCCAGTACTTC
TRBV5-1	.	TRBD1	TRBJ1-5	CASSLDGQGNQPQHF	TGCGCCAGCAGCTTGGATGGACAGGGCAATCAGCCCCAGCATTTT
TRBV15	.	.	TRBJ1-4	CATSAGRTNEKLFF	TGTGCCACCAGCGCGGGACGGACTAATGAAAAACTGTTTTTT
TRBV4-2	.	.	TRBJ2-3	CASSQVGGMGADTQYF	TGTGCCAGCAGCCAAGTCGGCGGGATGGGGGCAGATACGCAGTATTTT
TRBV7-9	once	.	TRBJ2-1	CASSSGLYNEQFF	TGTGCCAGCAGCTCGGGACTTTACAATGAGCAGTTCTTC
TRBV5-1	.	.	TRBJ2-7	CASTPGGAGGYEQYF	TGCGCCAGCACCCCTGGGGGGGCAGGAGGCTACGAGCAGTACTTC
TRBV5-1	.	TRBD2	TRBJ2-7	CASSRTSLGSSYEQYF	TGCGCCAGCAGCAGGACTAGTCTGGGGAGCTCCTACGAGCAGTACTTC
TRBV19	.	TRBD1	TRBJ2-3	CASSFDRATQYF	TGTGCCAGTAGTTTTGACAGGGCTACGCAGTATTTT
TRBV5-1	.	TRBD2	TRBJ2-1	CASSLAGLAGYNEQFF	TGCGCCAGCAGCTTGGCGGGACTAGCCGGATACAATGAGCAGTTCTTC
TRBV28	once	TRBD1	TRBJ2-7	CASTLTGLREQYF	TGTGCCAGCACCCTGACAGGGCTTAGGGAGCAGTACTTC
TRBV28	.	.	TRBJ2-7	CASSLSVRVSEQYF	TGTGCCAGCAGTTTATCCGTTCGGGTGTCGGAGCAGTACTTC
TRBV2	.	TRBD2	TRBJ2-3	CASLFSGRAPDTQYF	TGTGCCAGTCTATTTAGCGGGAGGGCTCCAGATACGCAGTATTTT
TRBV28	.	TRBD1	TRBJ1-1	CASSSGTGRTEAFF	TGTGCCAGCAGTTCCGGGACAGGGCGGACTGAAGCTTTCTTT
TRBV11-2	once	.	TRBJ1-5	CASSLEQGRDQPQHF	TGTGCCAGCAGCTTAGAACAGGGACGGGATCAGCCCCAGCATTTT
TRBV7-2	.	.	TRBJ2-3	CASSLFPGLEGATQYF	TGTGCCAGCAGCTTATTTCCGGGACTAGAGGGGGCTACGCAGTATTTT
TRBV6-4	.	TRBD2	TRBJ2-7	CASSAQGGGFYEQYF	TGTGCCAGCAGTGCCCAAGGCGGGGGGTTCTACGAGCAGTACTTC
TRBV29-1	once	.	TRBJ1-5	CSLPSERGRNSYQPQHF	TGCAGCCTCCCATCAGAGCGGGGACGGAATTCCTATCAGCCCCAGCATTTT
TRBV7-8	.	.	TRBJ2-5	CASSLVTPRETQYF	TGTGCCAGCAGCTTAGTTACACCTAGAGAGACCCAGTACTTC
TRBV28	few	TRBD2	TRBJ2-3	CASSLIIAGGSTDTQYF	TGTGCCAGCAGTTTAATCATAGCGGGAGGGTCCACAGATACGCAGTATTTT
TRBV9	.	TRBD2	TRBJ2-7	CASSGTSGIHEQYF	TGTGCCAGCAGCGGGACTAGCGGGATCCACGAGCAGTACTTC
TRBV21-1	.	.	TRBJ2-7	CASSTLGTVRTYEQYF	TGTGCCAGCAGCACCCTCGGGACAGTGAGGACCTACGAGCAGTACTTC
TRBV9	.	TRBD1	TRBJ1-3	CASSVAPDRGNTIYF	TGTGCCAGCAGCGTAGCTCCGGACAGGGGAAACACCATATATTTT
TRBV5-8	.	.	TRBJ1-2	CASRYGVYGYTF	TGTGCCAGCAGATACGGGGTCTATGGCTACACCTTC
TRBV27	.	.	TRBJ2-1	CASSLEGAPPLVFSSYNEQFF	TGTGCCAGCAGTTTGGAGGGGGCTCCCCCTCTCGTGTTTAGCTCCTACAATGAGCAGTTCTTC
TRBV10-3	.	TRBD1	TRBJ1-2	CAIRPGQGAQGYTF	TGTGCCATCAGGCCGGGACAGGGGGCACAGGGCTACACCTTC
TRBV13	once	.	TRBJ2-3	CASSLLRTDTQYF	TGTGCCAGCAGCTTACTCCGCACAGATACGCAGTATTTT
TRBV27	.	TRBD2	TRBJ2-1	CASTASGSREQFF	TGTGCCAGCACGGCTAGCGGGAGCAGGGAGCAGTTCTTC